Following are 26 T cell receptor beta chains from one sample sequenced in a study of CD8+ T cells in alopecia areata. Indicated treatment: oral pan-JAK inhibitor, 5-10 mg twice daily. Sequencing relied on a cDNA template that was reverse transcribed from extracted RNA. Assay used: immunoSEQ multiplex PCR; TCRdb lists only in-frame clones, some missing. The data show about 110,000 clones, 45% to 65% seen once. Sequenced here: CD4+ T cells sorted from blood, sampled at week 24, from a patient treated with tofacitinib. The origin of the receptors is a human donor with alopecia areata.

This clone has a handful of counts. The chain carries TRBV30 and TRBJ2-7; 7 bases match TRBD1. The length of the CDR3 is 14 residues. The germline CDR1 and CDR2 sequences are GTSNPN and SVGIG (reference sequence). V trimming: 2 bases; J trimming: 5 bases; junction bases outside the gene matches: 9. CDR3 bases: TGTGCCTGGAGTTGGGCAGGGGGTGGCCACGAGCAGTACTTC. Encoded protein: CAWSWAGGGHEQYF.

The chain joins TRBV5-4 to TRBJ2-6; 9 bases match TRBD1. Germline CDR1 SGHNT, CDR2 YYREEE (reference sequence). The CDR3 contains 16 residues. The junction had 5 bases not matched to a gene; V was cut back by 3 bases and J by 4 bases. The CDR3 bases are TGTGCCAGCAGCTCGGGACAGGGAAGAGGGGCCAACGTCCTGACTTTC. Protein sequence: CASSSGQGRGANVLTF.

The chain carries TRBV29-1 and TRBJ2-5; possible D gene TRBD2, 5 bases. The length of the CDR3 is 13 residues. Germline CDR1 reads SQVTM; CDR2 reads ANQGSEA. Trimming stripped 7 bases from V and 6 bases from J, with 18 bases between. CDR3 nucleotides: TGCAGCGGAGGGCAGCCCCCAGTACAGACCCAGTACTTC. Protein: CSGGQPPVQTQYF.

The chain links TRBV2 to TRBJ1-1, with D possibly matching TRBD1 (6 bases). The CDR3 is 14 residues long. Germline CDR1 SNHLY, CDR2 FYNNEI. Trimming took 3 bases from V and 11 from J, leaving 19 bases between them. CDR3 DNA: TGTGCCAGCAGTGAGGGGGCAGGGAGCCAATATGCTTTCTTT. Protein sequence: CASSEGAGSQYAFF.

This chain uses TRBV29-1 with TRBJ1-2; 7 nucleotides agree with TRBD1. The J segment lost 0 bases and the V segment lost 6 bases, leaving 4 bases of the junction unmatched. CDR1 SQVTM and CDR2 ANQGSEA come from the germline V gene. This CDR3 spans 13 amino acids. For the CDR3, the DNA is TGCAGCGTCGCCGACAGGGCTAACTATGGCTACACCTTC. Protein sequence: CSVADRANYGYTF.

This chain uses TRBV9 with TRBJ2-1; D gene ambiguous. CDR1 is SGDLS and CDR2 is YYNGEE in the germline V gene. Trimming took 6 bases from V and 0 from J, leaving 19 bases between them. This CDR3 region has 17 residues. The CDR3 loop is CASTLLGTALSYNEQFF. CDR3 coding DNA: TGTGCCAGCACCCTCTTAGGTACAGCTCTCTCCTACAATGAGCAGTTCTTC. The full variable domain, rest sourced from reference TRBV9 and TRBJ2-1, is DSGVTQTPKHLITATGQRVTLRCSPRSGDLSVYWYQQSLDQGLQFLIQYYNGEERAKGNILERFSAQQFPDLHSELNLSSLELGDSALYFCASTLLGTALSYNEQFFGPGTRLTVL.

The V and J genes are TRBV18 and TRBJ2-7, with TRBD1 identical over 9 bases. CDR1 and CDR2 from the germline V gene are KGHSH and LQKENI. The CDR3 is made up of 13 amino acids. J gave up 6 bases and V 3 bases, and 3 bases lay outside the gene matches. CDR3 DNA sequence: TGTGCCAGCTCACCGGGACAGGGTGGCGAGCAGTACTTC. Protein product: CASSPGQGGEQYF. Full variable domain (outside the CDR3, taken from reference TRBV18 and TRBJ2-7): NAGVMQNPRHLVRRRGQEARLRCSPMKGHSHVYWYRQLPEEGLKFMVYLQKENIIDESGMPKERFSAEFPKEGPSILRIQQVVRGDSAAYFCASSPGQGGEQYFGPGTRLTVT.

This clone has just a few counts. The V gene is TRBV2, the J gene TRBJ2-1; D is ambiguous. From germline, CDR1 is SNHLY and CDR2 FYNNEI. The CDR3 is 11 residues long. Trimming took off 5 bases at V and 8 bases at J, with 7 bases between the two ends. This CDR3 is CASSQRYEQFF. DNA of the CDR3: TGTGCCAGCAGTCAGAGGTATGAGCAGTTCTTC.

Worth noting for this clone: Other DNA sequences within the sample encode an identical CDR3. The chain combines TRBV29-1 with TRBJ1-1, with unresolved D. Trimming cost V 1 base and J 1 base, with 4 bases left between them. This CDR3 spans 12 amino acids. Per germline, CDR1 SQVTM and CDR2 ANQGSEA. This CDR3 is CSVEGGNTEAFF. CDR3 in DNA: TGCAGCGTTGAAGGTGGGAACACTGAAGCTTTCTTT.

The chain links TRBV7-9 to TRBJ1-4; D is possibly TRBD1 (6 bases). Germline CDR1 is SEHNR and CDR2 is FQNEAQ (reference sequence). Trimming took off 5 bases at V and 8 bases at J, with 15 bases between the two ends. The CDR3 is 14 amino acids. For the CDR3, the DNA is TGTGCCAGCAGCCGGACAGTAAACAAGGAAAAACTGTTTTTT. Its translation is CASSRTVNKEKLFF. Drawing the rest from reference TRBV7-9 and TRBJ1-4, the complete variable domain is DTGVSQNPRHKITKRGQNVTFRCDPISEHNRLYWYRQTLGQGPEFLTYFQNEAQLEKSRLLSDRFSAERPKGSFSTLEIQRTEQGDSAMYLCASSRTVNKEKLFFGSGTQLSVL.

Comments on this clone: Other DNA sequences in this specimen translate into the identical CDR3. The gene calls are TRBV4-3 and TRBJ1-1; no reliable D call. The V gene's germline CDR1 is LGHNA and CDR2 YSLEER. V lost 1 base, J lost 1 base, and 10 bases lay in between. This CDR3 has 15 residues. The CDR3 bases are TGCGCCAGCAGCCAAGTTGGGCGGGGGAACACTGAAGCTTTCTTT. Protein sequence: CASSQVGRGNTEAFF.

V usage is TRBV7-2 and J usage is TRBJ2-1; the D call may be TRBD1 or TRBD2 (5 bases each). V was clipped by 5 bases and J by 4 bases, with 12 bases between them. The CDR3 runs 14 residues. The V gene's germline CDR1 is SGHTA and CDR2 FQGNSA. Here the CDR3 DNA reads TGTGCCAGCAGCCTAGGGACGGAATACAATGAGCAGTTCTTC. Residues: CASSLGTEYNEQFF.

CDR3 loop: CASSVGWSTGHTEAFF. CDR3 in DNA: TGTGCCAGCAGCGTGGGGTGGTCGACCGGACACACTGAAGCTTTCTTT. This chain links TRBV9 with TRBJ1-1, with D hard to call. CDR1 is SGDLS and CDR2 is YYNGEE in the germline V gene. V lost 2 bases and J 3 bases, leaving 17 bases between the germline ends. The CDR3 runs to 16 residues.

This clone was detected many times. The rearrangement uses TRBV18 and TRBJ1-1; D remains unclear. The CDR3 has 14 amino acids. Germline loops: CDR1 KGHSH, CDR2 LQKENI. The V and J ends lost 3 bases and 0 bases respectively, with 8 bases between them. The CDR3 here is CASSPGRMNTEAFF. CDR3 nucleotide sequence: TGTGCCAGCTCACCCGGACGGATGAACACTGAAGCTTTCTTT.

This clone occurred a few times. The chain joins TRBV5-6 to TRBJ2-2; D ambiguous. V lost 2 bases and J lost 7, with 3 bases in between. CDR1 and CDR2 from the germline V gene are SGHDT and YYEEEE. This CDR3 has 11 residues. The CDR3 sequence is CASSLYGELFF. The CDR3 region has the DNA TGTGCCAGCAGCTTATACGGGGAGCTGTTTTTT.

The rearrangement uses TRBV18 and TRBJ2-2; D remains ambiguous. This CDR3 is 13 amino acids long. Between the trimmed V and J ends, which lost 1 base and 2 bases, there was a span of 2 bases. Germline V gene lookup returns CDR1 KGHSH and CDR2 LQKENI. The CDR3 DNA reads TGTGCCAGCTCACCACAAAACACCGGGGAGCTGTTTTTT. Amino acid sequence: CASSPQNTGELFF.

The V call is TRBV25-1, the J call TRBJ2-7, with no clear D. V was cut by 3 bases and J by 2 bases, with 8 bases left in between. The CDR3 has 13 amino acids. CDR1 is MGHDK, CDR2 SYGVNS, per germline. The CDR3 reads CASSEPGPYEQYF. The DNA for the CDR3 is TGTGCCAGCAGTGAGCCAGGACCCTACGAGCAGTACTTC.

The chain carries TRBV7-9 and TRBJ2-1, with TRBD1 as a possible D gene (5 bases). The CDR3 covers 14 residues. Between the trimmed V and J ends, which lost 4 bases and 0 bases, there was a span of 7 bases. Germline CDR1 SEHNR, CDR2 FQNEAQ (reference sequence). The CDR3 protein is CASSSRASYNEQFF. CDR3 DNA: TGTGCCAGCAGCTCCAGGGCCTCCTACAATGAGCAGTTCTTC.

The rearrangement joins TRBV27 to TRBJ2-6, with 7 positions matching TRBD1. With V trimmed by 5 bases and J by 8 bases, 6 bases remained unmatched. The CDR3 consists of 14 residues. Germline loops: CDR1 MNHEY, CDR2 SMNVEV (reference sequence). This chain's CDR3 is CASSRQGSSNVLTF. CDR3 nucleotide sequence: TGTGCCAGCAGTCGACAGGGATCGTCCAACGTCCTGACTTTC.

This clone was detected a few times. J is TRBJ2-5 and V is TRBV18; D is unresolved. Germline loops: CDR1 KGHSH, CDR2 LQKENI. V shed 3 bases and J shed 4 bases, with 9 bases lying between them. This CDR3 spans 13 amino acids. The CDR3 reads CASSPGSGETQYF. In DNA, the CDR3 is TGTGCCAGCTCACCGGGGTCAGGAGAGACCCAGTACTTC.

This clone was counted between two and nine times. A junction end diverges from the germline sequence, so it may reflect a read error. This sequence joins TRBV30 and TRBJ1-2; D remains ambiguous. CDR1 and CDR2 (germline): GTSNPN, SVGIG (reference sequence). The CDR3 totals 12 residues. CDR3 nucleotides: TGTGCCTGGAGTCTCGGGAACTACGGCTACACCTTC. This sequence encodes CAWSLGNYGYTF.

This rearrangement joins TRBV18 to TRBJ2-7, with D hard to call. The CDR3 is 15 residues long. With 3 bases removed from V and 3 bases from J, the gap between germline ends came to 15 bases. From germline, CDR1 is KGHSH and CDR2 LQKENI. The CDR3 sequence is CASSPGKGTYYEQYF. CDR3 DNA sequence: TGTGCCAGCTCACCCGGTAAGGGCACCTACTACGAGCAGTACTTC.

The gene calls are TRBV23-1 and TRBJ2-7, with TRBD1 matching over 10 bases. TRBV23-1 is filed as an ORF, its function uncertain. This CDR3 comprises 12 residues. With 8 bases clipped from V and 3 bases from J, the junction kept 1 base outside the gene matches. CDR3 region: CASRTGGYEQYF. CDR3 nucleotides: TGCGCCAGCCGGACAGGGGGCTACGAGCAGTACTTC.

The rearrangement joins TRBV30 to TRBJ1-4; D not certain. This CDR3 is built from 13 residues. V was cut by 5 bases and J by 0 bases, with 7 bases left in between. Germline loops: CDR1 GTSNPN, CDR2 SVGIG (reference sequence). The CDR3 sequence is CAWDGATNEKLFF. DNA of the CDR3: TGTGCCTGGGACGGGGCAACTAATGAAAAACTGTTTTTT.

The chain recombines TRBV4-1 with TRBJ2-1; 9 nucleotides line up with TRBD2. The CDR3 is 17 amino acids. From germline, CDR1 is MGHRA and CDR2 YSYEKL. Unmatched junction bases numbered 13, after V lost 3 bases and J lost 7 bases. The CDR3: CASSQPAGIAGENEQFF. In DNA, the CDR3 is TGCGCCAGCAGCCAGCCAGCGGGGATAGCGGGGGAAAATGAGCAGTTCTTC.

The chain recombines TRBV18 with TRBJ2-1; D is ambiguous. Trimming pared 1 base from V and 7 bases from J, leaving 5 bases between. The CDR3 is 12 residues long. Germline V gene sequence: CDR1 KGHSH, CDR2 LQKENI. CDR3 protein: CASSPRQNEQFF. The CDR3 DNA follows: TGTGCCAGCTCACCACGCCAGAATGAGCAGTTCTTC.